The clone carrying this TCR beta chain was counted between two and nine times. This specimen comes from a study of CD8 T cells in ankylosing spondylitis. Making use of molecular barcodes, quantitative 5'-RACE generated TCR beta libraries. TCRdb reprocessed the 5' RACE reads with MiXCR, giving one entry per CDR3 protein. The sample has around 340,000 distinct CDR3 sequences, approximately 22% seen once; the top ten hold under 15%. V shed 3 bases and J shed 7 bases, with 13 bases lying between them. The CDR3 is made up of 13 amino acids. Looked up from germline, CDR1 is SEHNR and CDR2 is FQNEAQ (reference sequence).

Sequenced input: blood, either unsorted or a sorted T cell fraction (not recorded which). This TCR was recovered from a male donor with ankylosing spondylitis or in good health (not recorded which). The gene calls are TRBV7-9 and TRBJ2-7, with D maybe TRBD2 (5 bases). This CDR3 is CASSLGLPGEQYF. For the CDR3, the DNA is TGTGCCAGCAGCTTGGGCCTACCGGGGGAGCAGTACTTC.